The T cell receptor beta chain described here comes from a study of cytomegalovirus exposure and HLA in healthy donors. General observations from the study: Some TCR beta chains (more than 150 of them) were listed as cytomegalovirus-associated.

The V segment lost 4 bases and the J segment 1 base; nucleotides outside the gene matches: 9. The CDR3 consists of 17 residues. Per germline, CDR1 SGHVS and CDR2 FNYEAQ. Primers for the PCR totalled 60 Vbeta and 13 Jbeta. Libraries were prepared by immunoSEQ multiplex PCR; TCRdb keeps only in-frame clonotypes and omits some of them. The table has about 93,000 clones, 70% to 85% seen once. About this clone itself: What it recognizes is unknown.

This chain joins TRBV7-6 and TRBJ1-1; 10 bases are shared with TRBD1. The receptor was isolated from a man aged 50 or older in good health and CMV-seronegative. The sequenced sample consisted of PBMCs. The CDR3 DNA sequence: TGTGCCAGCAGCTCAGCCCTCAGACAGGGGGCGAACACTGAAGCTTTCTTT. Protein sequence: CASSSALRQGANTEAFF.